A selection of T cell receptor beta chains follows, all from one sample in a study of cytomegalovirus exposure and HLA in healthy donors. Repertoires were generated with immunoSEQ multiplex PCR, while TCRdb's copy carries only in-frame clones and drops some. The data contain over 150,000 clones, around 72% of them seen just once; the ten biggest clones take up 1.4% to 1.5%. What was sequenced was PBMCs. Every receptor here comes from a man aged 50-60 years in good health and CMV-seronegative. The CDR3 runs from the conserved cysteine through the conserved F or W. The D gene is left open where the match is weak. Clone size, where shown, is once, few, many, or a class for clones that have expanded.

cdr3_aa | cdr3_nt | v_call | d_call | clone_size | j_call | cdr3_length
CASSLSGGVGYEQYF | TGTGCCAGCAGCTTGAGCGGGGGCGTAGGCTACGAGCAGTACTTC | TRBV7-6 | TRBD2 | NA | TRBJ2-7 | 15
CASSLGQITDTQYF | TGCGCCAGCAGCTTGGGCCAGATCACAGATACGCAGTATTTT | TRBV5-1 | NA | NA | TRBJ2-3 | 14
CASSPPGGTEAFF | TGTGCCAGCTCACCACCAGGAGGGACTGAAGCTTTCTTT | TRBV18 | NA | few | TRBJ1-1 | 13
CASSPPWTGHTGELFF | TGTGCCAGCAGCCCTCCTTGGACAGGGCACACCGGGGAGCTGTTTTTT | TRBV7-2 | TRBD1 | NA | TRBJ2-2 | 16
CASSPGLSGELFF | TGTGCCAGCTCTCCGGGACTCTCCGGGGAGCTGTTTTTT | TRBV18 | NA | few | TRBJ2-2 | 13
CASSRIPGGRNGYTF | TGTGCCAGCAGTCGAATCCCGGGAGGAAGGAATGGCTACACCTTC | TRBV6-5 | NA | NA | TRBJ1-2 | 15
CSVDGTGSYNEQFF | TGCAGCGTCGACGGGACAGGCTCCTACAATGAGCAGTTCTTC | TRBV29-1 | TRBD1 | once | TRBJ2-1 | 14
CASSTGQYNQPQHF | TGTGCCAGCAGCACGGGACAGTACAATCAGCCCCAGCATTTT | TRBV6-5 | TRBD1 | NA | TRBJ1-5 | 14
CASSSTLHLNYGYTF | TGTGCCAGCAGTTCTACACTACATCTTAACTATGGCTACACCTTC | TRBV28 | NA | NA | TRBJ1-2 | 15
CASSLVRGAGNQPQHF | TGTGCCAGCAGCTTAGTGCGGGGGGCGGGCAATCAGCCCCAGCATTTT | TRBV7-9 | NA | NA | TRBJ1-5 | 16
CASSLPTGGSGANVLTF | TGTGCCAGCAGCCTACCGACAGGGGGCTCTGGGGCCAACGTCCTGACTTTC | TRBV7-2 | TRBD1 | NA | TRBJ2-6 | 17
CASSLELRGTRPQHF | TGTGCCAGCAGTTTAGAGTTGCGGGGGACGCGGCCCCAGCATTTT | TRBV28 | NA | NA | TRBJ1-5 | 15
CASNGQGISATNEKLFF | TGTGCCAGTAACGGACAGGGAATTTCAGCAACTAATGAAAAACTGTTTTTT | TRBV19 | TRBD1 | NA | TRBJ1-4 | 17
CASSFVLYTEAFF | TGTGCCAGCAGTTTCGTCTTGTACACTGAAGCTTTCTTT | TRBV28 | NA | few | TRBJ1-1 | 13
CASSWTGGGNEQFF | TGCGCCAGCAGCTGGACAGGGGGGGGCAATGAGCAGTTCTTC | TRBV5-1 | TRBD1 | NA | TRBJ2-1 | 14
CASSLLGTRYEQYF | TGTGCCAGCAGCCTTCTCGGGACTCGGTACGAGCAGTACTTC | TRBV2 | NA | once | TRBJ2-7 | 14
CASSDGTTDTQYF | TGCGCCAGCAGCGATGGGACTACAGATACGCAGTATTTT | TRBV5-1 | NA | few | TRBJ2-3 | 13
CASSPEGADGYTF | TGTGCCAGCTCACCAGAGGGCGCGGATGGCTACACCTTC | TRBV18 | NA | NA | TRBJ1-2 | 13
CASSESLAGTETQYF | TGCGCCAGCAGTGAGTCTCTAGCGGGAACAGAGACCCAGTACTTC | TRBV10-1 | TRBD2 | NA | TRBJ2-5 | 15
CASSTQGKSTDTQYF | TGTGCCAGCAGTACACAGGGAAAAAGCACAGATACGCAGTATTTT | TRBV5-6 | NA | NA | TRBJ2-3 | 15
CASSSSGADVEAFF | TGTGCCAGCAGCTCCTCGGGAGCCGATGTTGAAGCTTTCTTT | TRBV11-2 | NA | NA | TRBJ1-1 | 14
CASSLPGQGNGYTF | TGTGCCAGCAGCTTGCCGGGACAGGGGAATGGCTACACCTTC | TRBV5-4 | TRBD1 | NA | TRBJ1-2 | 14
CASSPALADPTEYF | TGTGCCAGCAGCCCGGCACTAGCTGATCCCACGGAGTATTTT | TRBV5-4 | NA | NA | TRBJ2-3 | 14
CASSEYRDRGANYGYTF | TGTGCCAGCAGTGAATACCGGGACAGGGGGGCTAACTATGGCTACACCTTC | TRBV25-1 | TRBD1 | NA | TRBJ1-2 | 17
CASSQDTLTDLNQPQHF | TGCGCCAGCAGCCAAGATACCCTGACAGATCTAAATCAGCCCCAGCATTTT | TRBV4-1 | NA | NA | TRBJ1-5 | 17
CASSHNGGVGTDTQYF | TGCGCCAGCAGCCATAACGGGGGGGTCGGCACAGATACGCAGTATTTT | TRBV5-1 | TRBD2 | NA | TRBJ2-3 | 16
CASSLNGGGEDTQYF | TGTGCCAGCAGCTTAAACGGCGGGGGGGAAGATACGCAGTATTTT | TRBV7-3 | TRBD2 | few | TRBJ2-3 | 15
CASSSGTGGYTGELFF | TGCGCCAGCAGCTCCGGGACAGGGGGCTACACCGGGGAGCTGTTTTTT | TRBV5-1 | TRBD1 | NA | TRBJ2-2 | 16
CASSLAGTEITDTQYF | TGTGCCAGCAGCTTAGCGGGGACAGAGATCACAGATACGCAGTATTTT | TRBV7-2 | TRBD1 | NA | TRBJ2-3 | 16
CASSSTGTRVTDTQYF | TGTGCCAGTAGCTCCACCGGGACTAGGGTGACAGATACGCAGTATTTT | TRBV19 | TRBD2 | few | TRBJ2-3 | 16
CASSSPGTGYAYGYTF | TGTGCCAGCAGTTCCCCGGGGACAGGGTATGCCTATGGCTACACCTTC | TRBV6-6 | TRBD1 | NA | TRBJ1-2 | 16
CASSFLTGLQETQYF | TGCGCCAGCAGCTTTCTAACAGGGTTACAAGAGACCCAGTACTTC | TRBV5-1 | NA | NA | TRBJ2-5 | 15
CASSFSGSPLHF | TGTGCCAGCAGCTTCAGCGGTTCACCCCTCCACTTT | TRBV7-3 | NA | NA | TRBJ1-6 | 12
CASSPTREGSKTQYF | TGTGCCAGCAGCCCAACTAGGGAGGGGAGTAAGACCCAGTACTTC | TRBV7-3 | TRBD2 | NA | TRBJ2-5 | 15
CASSLAGQSSYEQYF | TGTGCCAGCAGCCTGGCGGGGCAGAGCTCCTACGAGCAGTACTTC | TRBV13 | NA | NA | TRBJ2-7 | 15
CASSHIGGGQRAYEQYF | TGCGCCAGCAGCCACATTGGTGGCGGACAGCGCGCCTACGAGCAGTACTTC | TRBV4-1 | NA | once | TRBJ2-7 | 17
CASSLVGGGGSYEQYF | TGTGCCAGCAGCTTAGTGGGAGGGGGGGGCTCCTACGAGCAGTACTTC | TRBV7-6 | NA | few | TRBJ2-7 | 16
CASSLGLAAETQYF | TGCGCCAGCAGCTTGGGACTAGCAGCGGAGACCCAGTACTTC | TRBV5-1 | TRBD2 | NA | TRBJ2-5 | 14
CASSRQRVSGNTIYF | TGTGCCAGCAGCCGGCAGAGGGTCTCTGGAAACACCATATATTTT | TRBV5-6 | NA | NA | TRBJ1-3 | 15
CASSLGTGTNTGELFF | TGCGCCAGCAGCCTAGGGACAGGTACGAACACCGGGGAGCTGTTTTTT | TRBV4-1 | TRBD1 | NA | TRBJ2-2 | 16
CASSPRQGDSNQPQHF | TGCGCCAGCAGTCCCCGACAGGGCGATAGCAATCAGCCCCAGCATTTT | TRBV23-1 | TRBD1 | few | TRBJ1-5 | 16
CASSPQGQGWDYGYTF | TGCGCCAGCAGCCCTCAAGGACAGGGCTGGGACTATGGCTACACCTTC | TRBV5-1 | TRBD1 | NA | TRBJ1-2 | 16
CASSSTRQGNIQYF | TGTGCCAGCAGTTCAACTCGACAGGGTAACATTCAGTACTTC | TRBV6-5 | TRBD1 | NA | TRBJ2-4 | 14
CASSSPGLEDTQYF | TGTGCCAGCAGCAGTCCGGGACTAGAAGATACGCAGTATTTT | TRBV5-6 | TRBD2 | once | TRBJ2-3 | 14
CASSYLGTGNSPLHF | TGTGCCAGCAGTTACCTCGGGACAGGCAATTCACCCCTCCACTTT | TRBV6-5 | TRBD1 | few | TRBJ1-6 | 15
CASSASNREQETQYF | TGTGCCAGCAGCGCTAGCAACCGGGAACAAGAGACCCAGTACTTC | TRBV5-4 | NA | once | TRBJ2-5 | 15
CASSPRDSFGNQPQHF | TGTGCCAGTAGTCCGAGGGATTCATTCGGCAATCAGCCCCAGCATTTT | TRBV19 | NA | few | TRBJ1-5 | 16